This record covers a single T cell receptor beta chain. This clone was detected once. Its antigen target is currently unknown. Qualities for individual bases were not recorded, and no much larger clone is one base off. For TCR beta library preparation, about 2 micrograms of genomic DNA were isolated from cryopreserved PBMCs. Longitudinal blood samples from CLL patients on ibrutinib monotherapy underwent high-throughput TCR beta sequencing. The patients were enrolled in a single-center, open-label phase 2 trial of ibrutinib monotherapy. The CDR3 contains 15 residues, cysteine and phenylalanine counted. Just the 45-base CDR3 DNA is kept, in frame starting at base 1. The CDR1 and CDR2 encoded by the germline V gene are MGHRA and YSYEKL. The germline V and J ends show losses of 3 bases and 6 bases respectively, and no gene match explains 7 bases of the junction. On a MiSeq, deep resolution sequencing aimed for a depth between 1 in 1 million and 1 in 200,000 T cells, with each clonotype covered approximately 9.2x on average. The immunoSEQ hsTCRB Kit was used to generate TCR beta libraries. Concerning the study's data processing: ImmunoSEQ Data Assistant and ImmunoSEQ Analyzer were used for data analysis, and V, D and J genes were assigned according to IMGT definitions. Clonality, which ranges from 0 to 1, was calculated as one minus the normalized Shannon entropy of productive rearrangement frequencies. Only overrepresented clonotypes making up at least 0.05% of the repertoire of each patient were included in the public clonotype analysis. Approximately 14 age-matched healthy donor repertoires from immuneACCESS served as clonality controls. The table was pulled from immuneACCESS by TCRdb, which kept in-frame rearrangements only. Such tables lose some clones; where checked, under half of the loss comes from unresolved V genes, and the rest has no known cause. D and trimming were read from the DNA, whereas the V and J calls and clone size are those reported in that table. This sample comprises approximately 340,000 clones, approximately 67% of them detected only once. Jointly, the top ten make up approximately 6% of the sample.

The sample originates from a study of cytotoxic CD8 clonotypes in ibrutinib-treated CLL (dated by TCRdb to the early 2020s). Turning to the overall study: The cohort included around 15 treatment-naive and 11 relapsed/refractory patients; under 18 were IGHV unmutated. Cryopreserved peripheral blood mononuclear cells were collected at three points: before therapy, at response, and at either sustained remission or disease progression. Every sample from remission and from progressive disease was obtained while the patients were still on ibrutinib. Longitudinal samples were obtainable from about 30% of the roughly 86 participants in the trial. Responses were partial in roughly 24 patients and complete in 2; after median around 72 months follow-up, about 14 stayed in remission and roughly twelve progressed. Samples at response were collected after a median of approximately twelve months of treatment, with a range of roughly 6 to 40 months. On average, each sample yielded 255,043 productive templates and tens of thousands of productive rearrangements.

Here is what the overall study found, with its caveats: Lymph node repertoires were not examined, and the timing of sampling was not matched between patients in sustained remission and those whose disease progressed. Clonality rose at ibrutinib response, remained stable during sustained remission, and dropped back toward baseline at progression. Public clonotypes were rare and either shrank or stayed stable during treatment, and the rise in clonality at ibrutinib response reflected expansion of private clonotypes. At baseline, clonality was higher than in age-matched healthy donors and showed a strong correlation with circulating CD8+ T-cell counts.

The input for sequencing was PBMCs, taken after 36 months of ibrutinib treatment. This receptor was obtained from a human donor with chronic lymphocytic leukemia. The rearranged chain carries TRBV4-1 and TRBJ2-2; 7 of the junction bases match TRBD1. CDR3 protein: CASSHPTGKAGELFF. The DNA sequence is TGCGCCAGCAGCCACCCGACAGGGAAGGCCGGGGAGCTGTTTTTT.